This note documents a single TCR beta chain sequence. The table lists this clonotype with many counts. Its antigen is still unknown. No much larger clone exists at a distance of one base, and base qualities are not known. All donors were healthy Caucasians. The twin cohort consisted of three pairs of female monozygotic twins, all aged about 18 to 29 years. Miltenyi CD45RO+ enrichment and human naive T-cell isolation kits were used to isolate memory (CD45RO+) and naive T cells from PBMC. V loses 3 bases at its end and J loses 4 bases; junction bases beyond the gene matches: 7. The CDR3 spans 16 residues, from the cysteine through the phenylalanine. This entry keeps only the CDR3 DNA: 48 bases, framed from base 1. Taken from the germline V gene, the CDR1 and CDR2 loops are MDHEN and SYDVKM. The receptor library was made with 5' RACE. Sequencing took place on an Illumina HiSeq 2000. Template switching added a universal primer binding site, and the final cDNA carried a unique molecular identifier that allowed TCR cDNA molecules to be counted accurately. Specific primers in the conserved constant-segment region were used to synthesize first-strand cDNA for the TCR alpha and beta chains. To control for contamination, every cDNA library carried two barcodes: a SMART-Mk sample barcode plus Illumina barcodes. TruSeq adapter sequences and Illumina sample barcodes were added in two successive PCR steps. Sequencing of the TCR alpha and beta cDNA libraries was done on the Illumina HiSeq platform using custom primers. As for the authors' bioinformatics: MiGEC was used to process raw reads and extract unique molecular identifiers, and MiXCR was used to find CDR3 positions. Recombination models were inferred per individual with the repgenHMM and IGoR tools using an EM algorithm. The analysis of shared clonotypes was done with the tcR package in R, with sharing normalized by the product of cloneset sizes. To study raw recombination without the effects of thymic and clonal selection, out-of-frame nonproductive sequences were analyzed. TCRdb cleaned the public reads at Q25 with fastp, built clones with MiXCR and kept in-frame beta chains. Rows are combined by CDR3 protein, so each entry shows the most common genes and DNA. Here the V and J calls rest on TCRdb's processing, not on the authors' analysis. The sample profile shows about 260,000 distinct CDR3 sequences; roughly 7% of them were found once. 3.5% to 4% of the sample is in the top ten clones.

The data were obtained in a study of identical twins (dated by TCRdb to 2015 to 2016). Broadly, across the study: TCR alpha and beta repertoires from monozygotic twins, unrelated adults of various ages and cord blood were deep-sequenced to test whether fetal clonotypes persist. To rule out contamination, replicate twin experiments were performed at different times with different library preparation protocols.

Paper-wide results and their limitations: Zero-insertion analyses could be partly confounded by invariant T cells such as MAIT and iNKT, although diverse VJ usage argued against such confounding for most clonotypes. Conclusions relied on cross-sectional statistical analysis, since the same donors could not be followed over many years. A weaker excess of twin sharing was found in beta out-of-frame sequences because the signal-to-noise ratio was lowered by fewer shared sequences. Fewer insertions were carried by abundant cord blood beta clonotypes, a similar but weaker trend appeared in young adult naive repertoires, and no such trend appeared in memory repertoires. In monozygotic twins, out-of-frame TCR alpha sharing was systematically underestimated by recombination models, although the models agreed with sharing between unrelated individuals. Compared with coincidental sharing between unrelated individuals, out-of-frame TCR alpha sequences shared between twins had an excess of sequences with low generation probability.

The same sample was also studied in work on yellow fever vaccine responses in identical twins. The second study, in turn, reports: According to the authors, the vaccine-induced T cell response in identical twins seemed to be partly convergent and partly specific to each individual. The study precisely tracked vaccine-responding T cell clones in identical twins.

This TCR was recovered from a woman between 18 and 29 years old in good health. Material for sequencing was memory (CD45RO+) T cells sorted from blood. The cell subset or site label of this sample denotes: CD45RO+ enriched T cells. The chain employs TRBV28 and TRBJ2-1, with 9 bases in between that match TRBD1. The CDR3 reads as follows: CASSFSTGGLYNEQFF. Here is the DNA: TGTGCCAGCAGTTTTTCGACAGGGGGATTATACAATGAGCAGTTCTTC.